This record looks at one T cell receptor beta chain sequence and its context. The target antigen is unknown. Expressed TCRB transcripts were sequenced because the entire RNA isolate underwent reverse transcription. Some clones are missing from TCRdb's copy, which holds only in-frame ones; the method was immunoSEQ multiplex PCR. The sample has about 620,000 clones, roughly a sixth seen once; the top ten hold under 0.095%. CDR3 length: 15 residues. The V and J ends lost 5 bases and 2 bases respectively, with 16 bases between them. In germline, CDR1 is SGHAT, CDR2 FQNNGV. The sample comes from a study of beta chain features in type 1 diabetes. Blood was collected once per donor into heparin, averaging roughly 120 mL. Broader study findings: Any HLA-type effect on TCRB rearrangement remained unresolved here. Fewer insertions but more deletions were seen at VDJ junctions in type 1 diabetes patients. The naive, central memory and Treg TCRB repertoires showed an apparent similarity that was greater among patients than among healthy donors.

The V gene is TRBV11-2, the J gene TRBJ2-7; D tentatively reads TRBD1 or TRBD2 (5 bases each). The sequence was collected from a man aged 18 to 30 in good health. The specimen sequenced was naive CD4+ T cells from blood. CDR3 DNA: TGTGCCAGCAGCCTCAGGAGAGGGGCTACCTACGAGCAGTACTTC. It translates to CASSLRRGATYEQYF.